The rows below give T cell receptor beta chains drawn from one sample of a study of blood T cell repertoires in COVID-19. Data came from immunoSEQ multiplex PCR; TCRdb stores just in-frame clones and leaves some out. This sample has 200,000 to 250,000 clones, with around 91% found just once. Sample: peripheral blood. These receptors came from a woman aged 40 to 50 with acute or convalescent COVID-19. CDR3s include the opening cysteine and the closing phenylalanine or tryptophan. The D gene is left open where the match is weak. Not all rows give a size; the values are once, few, many and, for expanded clones, a class.

>NA|TRBV19|TRBJ2-3|TRBD1
TGTGCCAGTAAATTCGGGACGAACAGGGGCGAGAGGCAGTATTTT
CASKFGTNRGERQYF
>NA|TRBV6-1|TRBJ1-6|NA
TGTGCCAGCAGTGATTGGGCAGGATATAATTCACCCCTCCACTTT
CASSDWAGYNSPLHF
>NA|TRBV29-1|TRBJ2-5|TRBD1
TGCAGCGTTGCCAGGACAGGGGCCTACCAAGAGACCCAGTACTTC
CSVARTGAYQETQYF
>NA|TRBV2|TRBJ2-1|TRBD2
TGTGCCAGCAGTGATTTAGCGGGGGGGATATACAATGAGCAGTTCTTC
CASSDLAGGIYNEQFF
>NA|TRBV18|TRBJ2-5|TRBD1
TGTGCCAGCTCACCCCTCACCGGACAGGGGGTCGGTCAAGAGACCCAGTACTTC
CASSPLTGQGVGQETQYF
>NA|TRBV2|TRBJ2-5|NA
TGTGCCAGCTTCGGGGTATTGGAGGAGACCCAGTACTTC
CASFGVLEETQYF
>NA|TRBV6-5|TRBJ1-5|TRBD1
TGTGCCAGCAGCCGACAGGGGGGTCAGCCCCAGCATTTT
CASSRQGGQPQHF
>few|TRBV6-5|TRBJ1-5|NA
TGTGCCAGCAGTCCCAGGGGAAATAGCAATCAGCCCCAGCATTTT
CASSPRGNSNQPQHF
>NA|TRBV2|TRBJ1-5|NA
TGTGCCAGCAGTGTAGGGGGTAGCAATCAGCCCCAGCATTTT
CASSVGGSNQPQHF
>NA|TRBV28|TRBJ1-6|NA
TGTGCCAGCAGTCTAGCCCGGGGGGTTTCACCCCTCCACTTT
CASSLARGVSPLHF
>few|TRBV5-1|TRBJ1-4|NA
TGCGCCAGCAGCAGCCGGTCCCGACTTAATGAAAAACTGTTTTTT
CASSSRSRLNEKLFF
>NA|TRBV27|TRBJ1-2|TRBD1
TGTGCCAGCAGTGTTATGGCGGGACAGGGTGATGGCTACACCTTC
CASSVMAGQGDGYTF
>NA|TRBV19|TRBJ1-6|NA
TGTGCCAGTTCCTCCTCGGGGAAGTCGTCCTATAATTCACCCCTCCACTTT
CASSSSGKSSYNSPLHF
>NA|TRBV4-2|TRBJ2-3|TRBD2
TGTGCCAGCAGCCAAGATGGGGGGGCAGATACGCAGTATTTT
CASSQDGGADTQYF
>NA|TRBV24-1|TRBJ2-1|TRBD2
TGTGCCACCAGACTAGCGGGGGGGCCTAATCACTTTAATGAGCAGTTCTTC
CATRLAGGPNHFNEQFF
>once|TRBV2|TRBJ2-2|NA
TGTGCCAGCATGGACAGTAGGTCCACCGGGGAGCTGTTTTTT
CASMDSRSTGELFF
>NA|TRBV5-1|TRBJ1-3|TRBD1
TGCGCCAGCAGCCCAGCACAGGGGATTGCTGGAAACACCATATATTTT
CASSPAQGIAGNTIYF
>NA|TRBV7-2|TRBJ1-1|NA
TGTGCCAGCACCCTACTGGGGGGGGTTGAAGCTTTCTTT
CASTLLGGVEAFF
>NA|TRBV4-1|TRBJ2-1|TRBD2
TGCGCCAGCAGCCAATCGGGACTAGCGGGGGGGCGGGAGCAGTTCTTC
CASSQSGLAGGREQFF
>few|TRBV18|TRBJ1-1|TRBD1
TGTGCCAGCTCACCGACAGCACAGGGGGCGTTGTTACGGAACACTGAAGCTTTCTTT
CASSPTAQGALLRNTEAFF
>once|TRBV5-6|TRBJ2-3|TRBD2
TGTGCCAGCAGCTTGGTGATGGTCGCGCGGGGGGGCTCAGATACGCAGTATTTT
CASSLVMVARGGSDTQYF
>NA|TRBV4-1|TRBJ1-5|NA
TGCGCCAGCAGCCAAGTCTCAGGGGCTGGTCAGCCCCAGCATTTT
CASSQVSGAGQPQHF
>once|TRBV18|TRBJ1-2|NA
TGTGCCAGCTCACCAGGGCCAGGCTATGGCTACACCTTC
CASSPGPGYGYTF
>NA|TRBV30|TRBJ1-4|TRBD1
TGTGCCTGGAACAGGGGGAGGGCTAATGAAAAACTGTTTTTT
CAWNRGRANEKLFF
>NA|TRBV5-1|TRBJ1-6|TRBD1
TGCGCCAGCAGCTTCCTCGGACAGGCCGATAATTCACCCCTCCACTTT
CASSFLGQADNSPLHF
>NA|TRBV19|TRBJ2-3|NA
TGTGCCAGTAGTGTTACCCCGGGGGATACGCAGTATTTT
CASSVTPGDTQYF
>NA|TRBV5-1|TRBJ1-2|NA
TGCGCCAGCAGTCCTACAGGTCCCAGGGACTATGGCTACACCTTC
CASSPTGPRDYGYTF
>once|TRBV7-2|TRBJ2-3|TRBD2
TGTGCCAGCAGCCCGGGACTAGCGGGGGAAGAGGGCACAGATACGCAGTATTTT
CASSPGLAGEEGTDTQYF
>NA|TRBV3-1/TRBV3-2|TRBJ2-5|NA
TGTGCCAGCAGCCAATCCACTAGAGGGACCCAGTACTTC
CASSQSTRGTQYF
>NA|TRBV4-1|TRBJ1-2|NA
TGCGCCAGCAGCCAAGATTCAGCAGGGGCCACTGATGGCTACACCTTC
CASSQDSAGATDGYTF
>NA|TRBV5-4|TRBJ1-1|TRBD1
TGTGCCAGCAGCCCGACAGGGGAGAACACTGAAGCTTTCTTT
CASSPTGENTEAFF
>NA|TRBV12-3/TRBV12-4|TRBJ1-3|NA
TGTGCCAGCAGGCCTGGGACTCCCACCATATATTTT
CASRPGTPTIYF
>NA|TRBV9|TRBJ2-3|TRBD2
TGTGCCAGCAGCCCCCGTCGGGGGGGAAGCACAGATACGCAGTATTTT
CASSPRRGGSTDTQYF
>NA|TRBV5-1|TRBJ1-2|TRBD1
TGCGCCAGCGCAAACCAACCGGGACAGGGGTATGGCTACACCTTC
CASANQPGQGYGYTF
>NA|TRBV4-1|TRBJ2-1|NA
TGCGCCAGCAGCCTCCTGTACGGCAATGAGCAGTTCTTC
CASSLLYGNEQFF
>NA|TRBV2|TRBJ2-5|TRBD1
TGTGCCAGCAGTGCCGGGACAGGGTCGGAGACCCAGTACTTC
CASSAGTGSETQYF
>NA|TRBV9|TRBJ2-1|NA
TGTGCCAGCACCCCCCGGTTACACAATGAGCAGTTCTTC
CASTPRLHNEQFF
>NA|TRBV30|TRBJ2-1|NA
TGTGCCTGGAGTCCGGAGGCTAGAGGGTTCTACAATGAGCAGTTCTTC
CAWSPEARGFYNEQFF
>NA|TRBV10-1|TRBJ2-3|TRBD1
TGCGCCAGCAGTCCGGACAGGGGTGCAGATACGCAGTATTTT
CASSPDRGADTQYF
>NA|TRBV25-1|TRBJ2-1|NA
TGTGCCAGCAGTCCAGGGCCCAATGAGCAGTTCTTC
CASSPGPNEQFF
>NA|TRBV11-2|TRBJ2-1|TRBD2
TGTGCCAGCAGCTCGAACCTAGCGGACAATGAGCAGTTCTTC
CASSSNLADNEQFF
>NA|TRBV6-2/TRBV6-3|TRBJ2-2|TRBD2
TGTGCCAGCAGTAGGCTAGCGGAGAACACCGGGGAGCTGTTTTTT
CASSRLAENTGELFF
>NA|TRBV19|TRBJ1-2|NA
TGTGCCAGTAGTACAAATAACAGGGTTACTGGCTACACCTTC
CASSTNNRVTGYTF
>NA|TRBV2|TRBJ1-1|NA
TGTGCCAGCAGGAACGGGAAAACTATGAACACTGAAGCTTTCTTT
CASRNGKTMNTEAFF
>NA|TRBV10-3|TRBJ1-1|NA
TGTGCCATCCGGATGGAGGGGATGAACACTGAAGCTTTCTTT
CAIRMEGMNTEAFF
>NA|TRBV19|TRBJ2-5|TRBD2
TGTGCCAGTAGTATCTCTTTTCAAGCGGGGCAAGAGACCCAGTACTTC
CASSISFQAGQETQYF
>NA|TRBV30|TRBJ1-5|NA
TGTGCCTGGAGTGTACGAGGGCTAGATCAGCCCCAGCATTTT
CAWSVRGLDQPQHF
>NA|TRBV12-5|TRBJ2-2|NA
TGTGCTAGTGGTTTGGGCCGGTCGGTGACCGGGGAGCTGTTTTTT
CASGLGRSVTGELFF
>NA|TRBV27|TRBJ1-3|TRBD1
TGTGCCAGCAGTCTCCGACAGGGTCCCGCCTCTGGAAACACCATATATTTT
CASSLRQGPASGNTIYF
>once|TRBV30|TRBJ1-1|NA
TGTGCCTGGAGGGAGCTTACAACTGAAGCTTTCTTT
CAWRELTTEAFF